Detailed here is one T cell receptor (beta chain). Its antigen is not identified. The germline gives CDR1 WSHSY, CDR2 SAAADI. Trimming removed 6 bases from V and 2 bases from J, with 5 bases in between. This CDR3 has 12 residues. Only in-frame clones appear in the TCRdb table, and some are missing; sequencing was by immunoSEQ multiplex PCR. This sample has roughly 220,000 clones, with under 80% found just once. The source of the sample is a study of shared clonotypes between healthy human individuals. Study results and caveats: Represented diversity, genetic and exposure-history alike, was limited by few donors.

The sample taken for sequencing was memory CD4+ T cells sorted from blood. Subset indicated: CD45RA-negative fraction. The sequence was collected from a young man in good health. V gene TRBV10-2 combines with J gene TRBJ2-1; D uncertain. CDR3 nucleotide sequence: TGCGCCAGCAGCCCCCCCTACAATGAGCAGTTCTTC. Protein sequence: CASSPPYNEQFF.